This T cell receptor (beta chain) was profiled in a study of CD8+ T cells in alopecia areata. To note about this clone: What it recognizes is unknown.

Following extraction, RNA underwent reverse transcription to cDNA, which served as the sequencing template. This table comes from immunoSEQ multiplex PCR, and its TCRdb copy is limited to in-frame clones, with some not included. This table holds some 200,000 clones, 45% to 65% found once. Germline CDR1 reads MGHDK; CDR2 reads SYGVNS. V was clipped by 1 base and J by 3 bases, with 10 bases between them. This CDR3 has 16 amino acids. Whole-study findings and limits: Lesional scalp displayed greater clonality than normal scalp, most notably in alopecia totalis/universalis. Among the top 100, expanded CD8+ clones, as well as scalp clonality, were significantly decreased by tofacitinib.

The treatment was: oral pan-JAK inhibitor, 5-10 mg twice daily. The V call is TRBV25-1, the J call TRBJ1-6, with unresolved D. This specimen was CD4+ T cells sorted from blood, taken at week 4, from a patient treated with tofacitinib. This clonotype was sampled from a human donor with alopecia areata. In nucleotides, the CDR3 is TGTGCCAGCAGTGAATCTTCACACATCTATAATTCACCCCTCCACTTT. As protein: CASSESSHIYNSPLHF.